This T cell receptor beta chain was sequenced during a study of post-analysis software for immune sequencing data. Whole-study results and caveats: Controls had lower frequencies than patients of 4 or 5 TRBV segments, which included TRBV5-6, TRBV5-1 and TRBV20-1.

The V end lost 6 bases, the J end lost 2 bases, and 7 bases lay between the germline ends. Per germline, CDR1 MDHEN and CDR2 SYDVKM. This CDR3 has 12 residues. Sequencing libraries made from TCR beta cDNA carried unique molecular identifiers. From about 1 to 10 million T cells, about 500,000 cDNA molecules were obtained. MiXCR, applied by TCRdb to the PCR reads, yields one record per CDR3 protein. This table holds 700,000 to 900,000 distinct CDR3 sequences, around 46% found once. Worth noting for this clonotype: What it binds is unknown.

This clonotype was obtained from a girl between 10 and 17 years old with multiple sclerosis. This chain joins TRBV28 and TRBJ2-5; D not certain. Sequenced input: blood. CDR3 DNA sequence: TGTGCCAGCAGAGCATCTCAAGAGACCCAGTACTTC. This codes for CASRASQETQYF.